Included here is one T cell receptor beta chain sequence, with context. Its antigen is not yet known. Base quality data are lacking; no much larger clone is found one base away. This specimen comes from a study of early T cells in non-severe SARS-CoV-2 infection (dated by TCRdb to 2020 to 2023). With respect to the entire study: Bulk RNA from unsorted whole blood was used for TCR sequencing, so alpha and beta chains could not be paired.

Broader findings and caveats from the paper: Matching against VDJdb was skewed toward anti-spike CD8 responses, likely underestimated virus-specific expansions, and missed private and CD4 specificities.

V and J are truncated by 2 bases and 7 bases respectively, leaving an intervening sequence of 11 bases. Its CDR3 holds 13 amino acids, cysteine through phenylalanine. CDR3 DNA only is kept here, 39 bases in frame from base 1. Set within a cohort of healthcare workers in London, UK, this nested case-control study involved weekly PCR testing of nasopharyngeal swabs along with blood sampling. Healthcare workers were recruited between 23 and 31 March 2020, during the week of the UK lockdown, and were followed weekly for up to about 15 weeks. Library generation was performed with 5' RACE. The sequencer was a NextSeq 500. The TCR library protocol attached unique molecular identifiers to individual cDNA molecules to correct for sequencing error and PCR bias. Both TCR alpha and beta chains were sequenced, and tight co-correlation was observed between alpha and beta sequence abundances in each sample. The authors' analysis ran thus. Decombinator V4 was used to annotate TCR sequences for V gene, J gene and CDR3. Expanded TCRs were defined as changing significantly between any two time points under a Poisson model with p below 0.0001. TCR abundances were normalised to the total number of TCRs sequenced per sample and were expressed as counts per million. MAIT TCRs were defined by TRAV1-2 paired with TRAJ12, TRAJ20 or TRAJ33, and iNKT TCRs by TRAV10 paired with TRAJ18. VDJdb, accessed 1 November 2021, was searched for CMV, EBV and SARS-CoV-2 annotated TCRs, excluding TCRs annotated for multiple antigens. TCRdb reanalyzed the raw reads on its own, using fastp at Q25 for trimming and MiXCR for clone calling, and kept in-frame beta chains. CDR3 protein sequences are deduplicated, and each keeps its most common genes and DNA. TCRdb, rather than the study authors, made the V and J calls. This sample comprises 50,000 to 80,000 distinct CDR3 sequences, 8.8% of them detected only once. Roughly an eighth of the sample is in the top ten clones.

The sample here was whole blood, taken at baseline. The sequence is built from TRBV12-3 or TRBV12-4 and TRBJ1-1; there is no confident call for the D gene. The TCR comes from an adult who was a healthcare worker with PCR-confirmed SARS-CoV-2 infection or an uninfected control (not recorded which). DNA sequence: TGTGCCAGCAGTTTACTCCGCTTGGGTGAAGCTTTCTTT. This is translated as CASSLLRLGEAFF.